This T cell receptor (beta chain) was documented in a study of Ad26.COV2.S vaccination and SARS-CoV-2 variants. Study details: Ad26.COV2.S arm of COV1001 included the donor. The study gave Ad26.COV2.S intramuscularly, once or twice 56 days apart.

Treatment defined: some 20 received Ad26.COV2.S at low or high dose, single or two shots; about five received placebo; per-sample allocation not given. Sampling was performed 63 days after the first vaccine or placebo injection. The germline gives CDR1 MDHEN, CDR2 SYDVKM. The CDR3 is 15 amino acids. Trimming took 4 bases from V and 6 from J; bases not matched to a gene: 9. Profiling relied on immunoSEQ multiplex PCR, and the TCRdb table lists in-frame clones only, not all of them. The data contain 400,000 to 450,000 clones, 80% to 95% of them singletons. The sequencing here drew on peripheral blood, taken in a trial of Ad26.COV2.S vaccine versus placebo. This receptor was obtained from a person between 18 and 65 years old who received the Ad26.COV2.S COVID-19 vaccine or a placebo. The gene calls are TRBV28 and TRBJ2-1; 7 positions agree with TRBD2. The CDR3 DNA reads as TGTGCCAGCAGTTACCAGCGGACTAGTTCCAATGAGCAGTTCTTC. Amino acids: CASSYQRTSSNEQFF.